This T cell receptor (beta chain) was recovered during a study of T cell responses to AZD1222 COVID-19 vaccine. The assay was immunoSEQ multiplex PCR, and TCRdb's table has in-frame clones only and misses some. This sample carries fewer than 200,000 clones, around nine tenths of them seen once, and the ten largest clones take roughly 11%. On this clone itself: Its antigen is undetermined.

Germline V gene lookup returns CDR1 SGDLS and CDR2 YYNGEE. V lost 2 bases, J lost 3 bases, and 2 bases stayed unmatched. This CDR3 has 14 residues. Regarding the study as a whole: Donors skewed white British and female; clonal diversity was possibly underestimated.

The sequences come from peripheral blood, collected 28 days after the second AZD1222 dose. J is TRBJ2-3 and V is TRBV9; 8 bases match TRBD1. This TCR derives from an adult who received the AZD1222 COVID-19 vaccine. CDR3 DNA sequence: TGTGCCAGCAGCGTCAGGGGGCGGACAGATACGCAGTATTTT. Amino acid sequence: CASSVRGRTDTQYF. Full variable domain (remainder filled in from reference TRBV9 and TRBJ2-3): DSGVTQTPKHLITATGQRVTLRCSPRSGDLSVYWYQQSLDQGLQFLIQYYNGEERAKGNILERFSAQQFPDLHSELNLSSLELGDSALYFCASSVRGRTDTQYFGPGTRLTVL.